One T cell receptor (beta chain) is described in this entry. The data stem from a study of blood T cell repertoires in COVID-19. The V end lost 4 bases, the J end lost 8 bases, and 15 bases lay between the germline ends. The CDR3 loop spans 13 amino acids. The germline V gene encodes CDR1 SGHRS and CDR2 YFSETQ. Clones were sequenced by immunoSEQ multiplex PCR, and TCRdb holds only the in-frame ones, with some missing. The sample lists around 65,000 clones, around 87% occurring once. Input material: peripheral blood. The V call is TRBV5-1, the J call TRBJ1-2; the D is unclear. This clonotype originated in a human donor in a cohort sampled during active COVID-19. CDR3 in amino acids: CASSPGQLEGYTF. The CDR3 bases are TGCGCCAGCAGCCCTGGGCAGCTTGAAGGCTACACCTTC.